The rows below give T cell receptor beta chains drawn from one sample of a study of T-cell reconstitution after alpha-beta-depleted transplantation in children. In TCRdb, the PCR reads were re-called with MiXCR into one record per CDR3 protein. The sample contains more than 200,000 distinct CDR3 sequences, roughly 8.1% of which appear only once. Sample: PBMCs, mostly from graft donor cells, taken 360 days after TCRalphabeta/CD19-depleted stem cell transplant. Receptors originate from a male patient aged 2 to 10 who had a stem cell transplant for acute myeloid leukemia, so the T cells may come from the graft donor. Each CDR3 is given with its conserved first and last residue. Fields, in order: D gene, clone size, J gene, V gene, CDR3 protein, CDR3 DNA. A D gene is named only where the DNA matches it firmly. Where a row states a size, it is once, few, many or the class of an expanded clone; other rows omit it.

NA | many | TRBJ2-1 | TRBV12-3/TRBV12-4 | CASSLGGPSYNEQFF | TGTGCCAGCAGTTTAGGGGGTCCCTCCTACAATGAGCAGTTCTTC
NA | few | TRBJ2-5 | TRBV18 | CASSPPRVGETQYF | TGTGCCAGCTCACCACCGAGGGTAGGAGAGACCCAGTACTTC
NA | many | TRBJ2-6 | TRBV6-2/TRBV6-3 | CASSPRRTPSSGANVLTF | TGTGCCAGCAGCCCCCGACGGACACCCTCCTCTGGGGCCAACGTCCTGACTTTC
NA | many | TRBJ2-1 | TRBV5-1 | CASSLMSLQYNEQFF | TGCGCCAGCAGCTTGATGAGTCTTCAGTACAATGAGCAGTTCTTC
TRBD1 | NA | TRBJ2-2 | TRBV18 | CASSPRQGDTGELFF | TGTGCCAGCTCACCTAGACAGGGTGACACCGGGGAGCTGTTTTTT
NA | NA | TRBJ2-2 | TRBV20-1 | CSARSKKFQTGKLFF | TGCAGTGCTAGGTCTAAGAAGTTCCAAACCGGGAAGCTGTTTTTT
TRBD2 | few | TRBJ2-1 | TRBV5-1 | CASSSGLAGAYNEQFF | TGCGCCAGCAGCTCGGGACTAGCGGGGGCATACAATGAGCAGTTCTTC
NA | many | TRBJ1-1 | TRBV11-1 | CASSLRRIDTEAFF | TGTGCCAGCAGCTTAAGGCGGATTGACACTGAAGCTTTCTTT
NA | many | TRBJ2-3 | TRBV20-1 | CSASWESTDTQYF | TGCAGTGCTAGTTGGGAGAGCACAGATACGCAGTATTTT
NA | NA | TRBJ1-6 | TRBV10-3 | CAISESIRGNSPLHF | TGTGCCATCAGTGAGTCCATAAGGGGGAATTCACCCCTCCACTTT
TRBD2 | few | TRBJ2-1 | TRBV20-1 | CSARGPLGQVAGGPNEQFF | TGCAGTGCTAGAGGCCCCCTCGGACAAGTAGCGGGGGGTCCCAATGAGCAGTTCTTC
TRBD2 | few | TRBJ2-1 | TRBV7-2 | CASSLKGGRGRFF | TGTGCCAGCAGCTTAAAGGGCGGGAGAGGGCGGTTCTTC
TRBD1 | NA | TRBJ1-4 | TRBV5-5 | CASSSRDSKNEKLFF | TGTGCCAGCAGCTCCCGGGACAGCAAGAATGAAAAACTGTTTTTT
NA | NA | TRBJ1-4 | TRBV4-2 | CASSQDSQGFRKLFF | TGTGCCAGCAGCCAAGATAGCCAGGGTTTTAGGAAACTGTTTTTT
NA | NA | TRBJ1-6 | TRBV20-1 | CSARNRTGWDSPLHF | TGCAGTGCCCGGAACAGGACGGGTTGGGATTCACCCCTCCACTTT
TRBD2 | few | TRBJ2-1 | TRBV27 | CAGRWTSGNYNEQFF | TGTGCCGGCCGATGGACTAGCGGAAACTACAATGAGCAGTTCTTC
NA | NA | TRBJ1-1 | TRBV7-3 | CASSLMTYTEAFF | TGTGCCAGCAGCTTAATGACCTACACTGAAGCTTTCTTT
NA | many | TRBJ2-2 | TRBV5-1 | CASSLLGVGDTNTGELFF | TGCGCCAGCAGCTTGTTAGGGGTCGGAGATACGAACACCGGGGAGCTGTTTTTT
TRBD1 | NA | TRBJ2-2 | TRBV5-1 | CASRDRDTGELFF | TGCGCCAGCAGAGACAGGGACACCGGGGAGCTGTTTTTT
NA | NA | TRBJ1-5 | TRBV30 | CAWSVQGIQPQHF | TGTGCCTGGAGTGTACAAGGGATACAGCCCCAGCATTTT
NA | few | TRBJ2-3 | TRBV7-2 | CASSLDGRRVDTQYF | TGTGCCAGCAGCTTAGACGGGAGACGTGTCGATACGCAGTATTTT
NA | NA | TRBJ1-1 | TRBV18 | CASYRQMGTSAFF | TGTGCCAGCTACCGGCAGATGGGGACAAGCGCTTTCTTT
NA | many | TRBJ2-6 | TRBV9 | CASSEGGSGANVLTF | TGTGCCAGCAGCGAAGGGGGCTCTGGGGCCAACGTCCTGACTTTC
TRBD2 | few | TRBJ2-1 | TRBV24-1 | CATSPGGRAVSYNEQFF | TGTGCCACCAGTCCCGGCGGGAGGGCAGTCTCCTACAATGAGCAGTTCTTC
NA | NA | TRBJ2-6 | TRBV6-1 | CASNQGGAGANVLTF | TGTGCCAGCAATCAAGGGGGGGCTGGGGCCAACGTCCTGACTTTC
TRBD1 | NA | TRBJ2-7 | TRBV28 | CASSLGTGVYEQYF | TGTGCCAGCAGTTTAGGGACAGGGGTTTACGAGCAGTACTTC
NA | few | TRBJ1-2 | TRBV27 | CASRSGRTGYTF | TGTGCCAGCAGATCAGGACGAACTGGCTACACCTTC
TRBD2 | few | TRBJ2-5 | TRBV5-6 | CASSLSGGETQYF | TGTGCCAGCAGCTTGTCGGGAGGCGAGACCCAGTACTTC
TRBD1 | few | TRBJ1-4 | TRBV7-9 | CASLHWTGAAANEKLFF | TGTGCCAGTTTACACTGGACAGGGGCTGCCGCTAATGAAAAACTGTTTTTT
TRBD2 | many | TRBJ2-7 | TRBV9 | CASSPGREAYEQYF | TGTGCCAGCAGCCCCGGGCGGGAGGCCTACGAGCAGTACTTC
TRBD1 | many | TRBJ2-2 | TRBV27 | CASSILYRGIAGELFF | TGTGCCAGCAGCATCTTATACAGGGGTATAGCCGGGGAGCTGTTTTTT
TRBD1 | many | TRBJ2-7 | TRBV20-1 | CSADRVGTYEQYF | TGCAGTGCCGACAGGGTCGGAACCTACGAGCAGTACTTC
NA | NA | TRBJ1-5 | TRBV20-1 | CSARDGPDQPQHF | TGCAGTGCTAGAGACGGACCAGATCAGCCCCAGCATTTT
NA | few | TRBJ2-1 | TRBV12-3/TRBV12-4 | CASSFRFGYNEQFF | TGTGCCAGCAGTTTCAGGTTTGGCTACAATGAGCAGTTCTTC
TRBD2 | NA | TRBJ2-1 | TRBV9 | CASSGRAWASGNKRDEQFF | TGTGCCAGCAGCGGCCGGGCTTGGGCTAGCGGGAATAAGAGGGATGAGCAGTTCTTC
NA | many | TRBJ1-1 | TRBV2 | CASSEALQAFF | TGTGCCAGCAGTGAAGCCCTCCAAGCTTTCTTT
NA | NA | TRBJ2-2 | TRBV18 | CASSPPSNTGELFF | TGTGCCAGCTCACCACCGTCGAACACCGGGGAGCTGTTTTTT
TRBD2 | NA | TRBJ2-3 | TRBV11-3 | CASSPRLAGGLSTDTQYF | TGTGCCAGCAGCCCAAGACTAGCGGGAGGATTGAGCACAGATACGCAGTATTTT